These 28 T cell receptor beta chains were all obtained from the same sample, sequenced in a study of blood T cell repertoires in COVID-19. Clones were read by immunoSEQ multiplex PCR, and TCRdb kept only the in-frame ones, dropping some. Here the sample spans roughly 120,000 clones, 70% to 75% being singletons. Sequences were obtained from peripheral blood. These receptors all come from a man at least 80 years old with COVID-19, enrolled during active disease.

This clone was seen just once. The CDR3 bases are TGTGCCAGCAGCTGGAGGACAGCCTACAATGAGCAGTTCTTC. Translated, it gives CASSWRTAYNEQFF. The chain recombines TRBV7-9 with TRBJ2-1; D is perhaps TRBD1 (6 bases). Germline V gives CDR1 SEHNR, CDR2 FQNEAQ (reference sequence). Trimming pared 4 bases from V and 2 bases from J, leaving 9 bases between. The CDR3 length is 14 residues.

The genes are TRBV18 and TRBJ2-5; 9 nucleotides align to TRBD1. Germline V gene sequence: CDR1 KGHSH, CDR2 LQKENI. The trim removed 6 bases at V and 3 bases at J, leaving 8 bases unmatched. The length of the CDR3 is 15 residues. This chain's CDR3 is CASSSGTGHKETQYF. CDR3 nucleotide sequence: TGTGCCAGCTCGTCTGGGACAGGGCATAAAGAGACCCAGTACTTC.

In its sample, this clone was seen a few times. The genes are TRBV6-6 and TRBJ1-5; D remains ambiguous. V lost 0 bases, J lost 7 bases, and 4 bases lay in between. The CDR3 is made up of 12 amino acids. Germline V CDR1 and CDR2: MNHNY, SVGAGI (reference sequence). The CDR3 DNA is TGTGCCAGCAGTTACTCGACACAGCCCCAGCATTTT. Its translation is CASSYSTQPQHF.

The rearrangement uses TRBV5-1 and TRBJ2-7, with a tentative D call TRBD2 (6 bases). This CDR3 has 13 amino acids. Germline V CDR1 and CDR2: SGHRS, YFSETQ. V was trimmed by 4 bases and J by 7 bases, leaving 15 bases between them. As DNA, the CDR3 is TGCGCCAGCAGCCTGACGGGGGTCGGGGAGCAGTACTTC. Residues: CASSLTGVGEQYF.

This chain links TRBV6-6 with TRBJ2-3, with a weak D call TRBD2 (7 bases). The V gene's germline CDR1 is MNHNY and CDR2 SVGAGI (reference sequence). Deletions cut 9 bases from V and 1 base from J, with 20 bases between. This CDR3 has 16 amino acids. In nucleotides, the CDR3 is TGTGCCAGTACTTCAAGGGGGGGGGCTGGCACAGATACGCAGTATTTT. Encoded protein: CASTSRGGAGTDTQYF.

The chain couples TRBV19 to TRBJ1-5; 11 positions agree with TRBD1. The CDR3 is 18 amino acids. Trimming took 10 bases from V and 3 from J; bases not matched to a gene: 17. Germline V gene lookup returns CDR1 LNHDA and CDR2 SQIVND (reference sequence). CDR3 in amino acids: CATTQGQGVGLPNQPQHF. CDR3 bases: TGTGCCACTACCCAGGGACAGGGGGTGGGATTACCCAATCAGCCCCAGCATTTT.

The gene calls are TRBV7-9 and TRBJ2-1; no clear D gene. Germline CDR1 is SEHNR and CDR2 is FQNEAQ (reference sequence). CDR3 length: 13 amino acids. The V end was cut by 5 bases, the J end by 8 bases, with 13 bases between. The CDR3 spells CASSLDGHHEQFF. Here the CDR3 DNA reads TGTGCCAGCAGCCTAGATGGGCACCATGAGCAGTTCTTC.

The CDR3 coding sequence is TGTGCCAGCAGCGGAGGACAGGGGAGCTCCTACGAGCAGTACTTC. This encodes CASSGGQGSSYEQYF. The chain uses TRBV5-6 and TRBJ2-7; TRBD1 matches 9 bases. The CDR3 runs 15 residues. Trimming took 4 bases from V and 0 from J; bases not matched to a gene: 5. CDR1 is SGHDT, CDR2 YYEEEE, per germline.

The chain couples TRBV7-8 to TRBJ2-3; TRBD1 agrees at 7 bases. V was pared by 5 bases and J by 4 bases, with 18 bases of the junction left unmatched. Germline assignment: CDR1 SGHVS and CDR2 FQNEAQ. CDR3 length: 18 amino acids. The CDR3 is CASSAEGAIGISADTQYF. CDR3 bases: TGTGCCAGCAGCGCCGAGGGGGCGATTGGTATTTCTGCAGATACGCAGTATTTT.

V is TRBV7-3 and J is TRBJ1-1, with a weak D call TRBD1 (5 bases). The CDR3 has 18 amino acids. V was shortened by 5 bases and J by 0 bases, with 22 bases between the two germline ends. Germline values: CDR1 SGHTA, CDR2 FQGTGA. CDR3: CASSGRVWAPVMNTEAFF. The CDR3 DNA reads TGTGCCAGCAGCGGCAGGGTGTGGGCTCCTGTGATGAACACTGAAGCTTTCTTT.

The CDR3 reads CASSPAGRVLQETQYF. CDR3 bases: TGTGCCAGCAGTCCCGCGGGTAGGGTACTCCAAGAGACCCAGTACTTC. V usage is TRBV28 and J usage is TRBJ2-5; weak D call: TRBD2 (5 bases). Trimming pared 5 bases from V and 1 base from J, leaving 17 bases between. The CDR3 length is 16 residues. Germline V gene data show CDR1 as MDHEN and CDR2 as SYDVKM. The full variable domain, its missing parts supplied by reference TRBV28 and TRBJ2-5, is DVKVTQSSRYLVKRTGEKVFLECVQDMDHENMFWYRQDPGLGLRLIYFSYDVKMKEKGDIPEGYSVSREKKERFSLILESASTNQTSMYLCASSPAGRVLQETQYFGPGTRLLVL.

The chain recombines TRBV5-6 with TRBJ2-2; 9 bases are a match to TRBD1. Trimming at V came to 0 bases and at J to 6 bases, leaving 6 bases not matched to a gene. The germline CDR1 and CDR2 sequences are SGHDT and YYEEEE. CDR3 length: 16 amino acids. In DNA, the CDR3 is TGTGCCAGCAGCTTGGAAGGACAGGGGTTAGCCGGGGAGCTGTTTTTT. This translates into CASSLEGQGLAGELFF.

The V and J genes are TRBV11-2 and TRBJ2-5, with a possible D match to TRBD2 (6 bases). Germline CDR1 and CDR2: SGHAT and FQNNGV. V lost 0 bases, J lost 7 bases, and 21 bases lay in between. The CDR3 has 17 residues. The CDR3 region is CASSLDARVGSGWTQYF. CDR3 coding DNA: TGTGCCAGCAGCTTAGACGCCCGAGTGGGGAGCGGGTGGACCCAGTACTTC.

CDR3 residues: CASSSTGYQPQHF. DNA for the CDR3: TGTGCCAGCAGTTCCACAGGGTATCAGCCCCAGCATTTT. The V gene is TRBV6-5, the J gene TRBJ1-5, with D maybe TRBD1 (6 bases). Between the trimmed V and J ends, which lost 4 bases and 5 bases, there was a span of 9 bases. The CDR3 covers 13 residues. CDR1 is MNHEY and CDR2 is SVGAGI in the germline V gene.

This clone has a single count. The chain recombines TRBV4-1 with TRBJ2-2; 8 nucleotides match TRBD2. V lost 1 base to trimming and J lost 2 bases; unmatched junction nucleotides: 12. CDR3 length: 19 residues. Germline V gene sequence: CDR1 MGHRA, CDR2 YSYEKL. The CDR3 DNA reads TGCGCCAGCAGCCAAGGGACCCCGACGAGCGGGAGAAACACCGGGGAGCTGTTTTTT. Translated: CASSQGTPTSGRNTGELFF.

The chain joins TRBV6-5 to TRBJ2-5; tentative D call: TRBD1 (5 bases). Trimming shortened V by 6 bases and J by 2 bases, and 10 bases separated the two germline ends. The CDR3 spans 13 residues. The germline V gene has CDR1 MNHEY and CDR2 SVGAGI. The CDR3 spells CASRKPGQETQYF. Here the CDR3 DNA reads TGTGCCAGCAGAAAACCAGGGCAAGAGACCCAGTACTTC.

The rearrangement links TRBV7-2 to TRBJ1-3; 9 nucleotides agree with TRBD1. CDR1 and CDR2 from the germline V gene are SGHTA and FQGNSA. The V and J ends lost 4 bases and 0 bases, in that order; junction bases with no gene match: 7. There are 17 residues in the CDR3. The CDR3 protein is CASSSLGTGFSGNTIYF. As DNA, the CDR3 is TGTGCCAGCAGCTCCCTCGGGACAGGGTTCTCTGGAAACACCATATATTTT.

This clone appeared once. This rearrangement joins TRBV28 to TRBJ2-1; a possible D gene is TRBD1 (6 bases). The V end lost 2 bases, the J end lost 6 bases, and 14 bases lay between the germline ends. Germline CDR1 is MDHEN and CDR2 is SYDVKM. The CDR3 extends over 15 amino acids. The CDR3 here is CASSLPSTGTNEQFF. As DNA, the CDR3 is TGTGCCAGCAGTTTACCCTCAACAGGGACCAATGAGCAGTTCTTC.

This clone has just one count. The chain carries TRBV6-5 and TRBJ2-7, with TRBD2 matching over 11 bases. The CDR3 has 14 amino acids. Trimming at V came to 5 bases and at J to 3 bases, leaving 3 bases not matched to a gene. From germline, CDR1 is MNHEY and CDR2 SVGAGI. The CDR3 coding sequence is TGTGCCAGCAGTCCCGGGACTAGCGGCTACGAGCAGTACTTC. This sequence encodes CASSPGTSGYEQYF.

The rearrangement joins TRBV5-6 to TRBJ2-1; 8 nucleotides line up with TRBD2. Germline values: CDR1 SGHDT, CDR2 YYEEEE. The CDR3 spans 15 residues. Germline trimming cut 2 bases from V and 9 bases from J; bases unmatched to any gene: 10. DNA of the CDR3: TGTGCCAGCAGCTTAAAAAGCGGGAGCGGGAGTGAGCAGTTCTTC. This sequence encodes CASSLKSGSGSEQFF. Full variable domain (missing parts from reference TRBV5-6 and TRBJ2-1): DAGVTQSPTHLIKTRGQQVTLRCSPKSGHDTVSWYQQALGQGPQFIFQYYEEEERQRGNFPDRFSGHQFPNYSSELNVNALLLGDSALYLCASSLKSGSGSEQFFGPGTRLTVL.

This chain links TRBV5-1 with TRBJ2-3; 8 bases map to TRBD2. CDR3 size: 15 residues. Germline values: CDR1 SGHRS, CDR2 YFSETQ. The ends lost 2 bases at V and 5 bases at J; junction bases unmatched: 7. In nucleotides, the CDR3 is TGCGCCAGCAGCTTAAGCGGGAGAATCGTAGATACGCAGTATTTT. Translation gives CASSLSGRIVDTQYF.

V is TRBV28 and J is TRBJ1-2, with D unclear. Deletions cut 2 bases from V and 6 bases from J, with 10 bases between. The CDR3 runs to 13 residues. Germline V gives CDR1 MDHEN, CDR2 SYDVKM. DNA of the CDR3: TGTGCCAGCAGTTTAGTTCTACCCAATGGCTACACCTTC. This sequence encodes CASSLVLPNGYTF.

This chain joins TRBV5-4 and TRBJ2-5; 10 nucleotides match TRBD1. CDR1 is SGHNT, CDR2 YYREEE, per germline (reference sequence). V dropped 2 bases and J dropped 4; count of bases not matched to a gene: 5. The CDR3 is 15 residues long. The CDR3 DNA is TGTGCCAGCAGCTTACCGGGACAGGGGTCAGAGACCCAGTACTTC. Encoded protein: CASSLPGQGSETQYF. Using reference TRBV5-4 and TRBJ2-5 for the parts outside the CDR3, the full variable domain is ETGVTQSPTHLIKTRGQQVTLRCSSQSGHNTVSWYQQALGQGPQFIFQYYREEENGRGNFPPRFSGLQFPNYSSELNVNALELDDSALYLCASSLPGQGSETQYFGPGTRLLVL.

This clone was observed a few times. The V call is TRBV27, the J call TRBJ1-2; 8 positions match TRBD1. The CDR3 is 13 residues long. V lost 8 bases, J lost 8 bases, and 10 bases stayed unmatched. Germline assignment: CDR1 MNHEY and CDR2 SMNVEV (reference sequence). Here the CDR3 DNA reads TGTGCCAGCGGATCGGACAGGGCTGACGGCTACACCTTC. Encoded protein: CASGSDRADGYTF.

This clone has a handful of counts. The chain couples TRBV6-5 to TRBJ2-1; D ambiguous. The CDR3 covers 16 residues. Germline V gene lookup returns CDR1 MNHEY and CDR2 SVGAGI. Trimming removed 0 bases from V and 0 bases from J, with 9 bases in between. DNA for the CDR3: TGTGCCAGCAGTTACTCCGCGGATCCCTCCTACAATGAGCAGTTCTTC. It translates to CASSYSADPSYNEQFF.

The chain employs TRBV28 and TRBJ2-7; D not resolved. This CDR3 contains 13 residues. Germline CDR1 reads MDHEN; CDR2 reads SYDVKM. V dropped 7 bases and J dropped 4 bases, with 14 bases sitting between them. The CDR3 DNA reads as TGTGCCAGCAAGAAAGATAGAGATTACGAGCAGTACTTC. It is translated as CASKKDRDYEQYF.

The genes are TRBV7-2 and TRBJ1-5; D perhaps matches TRBD1 (5 bases). This CDR3 has 12 amino acids. From germline, CDR1 is SGHTA and CDR2 FQGNSA. The V end was cut by 5 bases, the J end by 6 bases, with 8 bases between. The CDR3 bases are TGTGCCAGCAGCGTTAGGGGTCAGCCCCAGCATTTT. This encodes CASSVRGQPQHF.

The rearrangement uses TRBV3-1 (or the pseudogene TRBV3-2) and TRBJ2-5; D ambiguous. This CDR3 contains 13 residues. V lost 2 bases, J lost 4 bases, and 8 bases lay in between. The V gene's germline CDR1 is LGHDT and CDR2 YNNKEL (reference sequence). The CDR3 reads CASSQSPGETQYF. The CDR3 region has the DNA TGTGCCAGCAGCCAAAGCCCAGGAGAGACCCAGTACTTC.